Sequencing of this TCR beta chain was carried out in a study of post-analysis software for immune sequencing data. The germline gives CDR1 MGHDK, CDR2 SYGVNS. V lost 3 bases and J lost 4, with 14 bases in between. The CDR3 extends over 15 amino acids. Unique molecular identifiers were carried by the TCR beta cDNA libraries. TCRdb processed the PCR reads anew with MiXCR; each CDR3 protein has one entry. The sample lists about 820,000 distinct CDR3 sequences, roughly half occurring once. To note about this clonotype: Its antigen is still unknown.

Study results and limitations: About five TRBV segments were more frequent in patients than controls; TRBV5-6, TRBV5-1 and TRBV20-1 belonged to this group.

Sequencing was done on a sample of blood. The chain recombines TRBV25-1 with TRBJ2-3; weak D call: TRBD1 (7 bases). The origin of this receptor is a girl aged 10-17 years with multiple sclerosis. The CDR3, as DNA: TGTGCCAGCAGTGACCTGACAGGGACTTCAGATACGCAGTATTTT. Translating it yields CASSDLTGTSDTQYF.